Presented here are 28 T cell receptor beta chains from one specimen sequenced in a study of somatic mutations in cytotoxic T cells in rheumatoid arthritis. Sequencing was performed with immunoSEQ multiplex PCR; in TCRdb, only in-frame clones are kept and a portion is missing. This repertoire shows some 29,000 clones, about 88% found once; its top ten account for 7.5% to 9.5%. Sequenced input: CD8+ T cells sorted from blood. The receptors come from an adult with rheumatoid arthritis.

The chain links TRBV9 to TRBJ2-7, with TRBD1 matching 9 bases. Looked up from germline, CDR1 is SGDLS and CDR2 is YYNGEE. Losses at the gene ends were 5 bases for V and 6 bases for J; bases not matched to a gene: 6. This CDR3 has 13 residues. CDR3 amino acids: CASSAGTGSEQYF. The CDR3 bases are TGTGCCAGCAGTGCCGGGACAGGGAGCGAGCAGTACTTC.

V usage is TRBV25-1 and J usage is TRBJ2-2; D is undetermined. The V gene's germline CDR1 is MGHDK and CDR2 SYGVNS. Trimming removed 0 bases from V and 6 bases from J, with 2 bases in between. CDR3 length: 12 residues. The CDR3 protein is CASSEYAGELFF. DNA of the CDR3: TGTGCCAGCAGTGAATACGCCGGGGAGCTGTTTTTT.

The rearrangement joins TRBV7-8 to TRBJ1-4; D not resolved. Germline V gene data show CDR1 as SGHVS and CDR2 as FQNEAQ. CDR3 length equals 16 residues. V was pared by 0 bases and J by 5 bases, with 13 bases between. For the CDR3, the DNA is TGTGCCAGCAGCTTAGCAGAGAATCTGCCAAATGAAAAACTGTTTTTT. Amino acids: CASSLAENLPNEKLFF.

J is TRBJ2-1 and V is TRBV14; the D gene is possibly TRBD1 (7 bases). The CDR3 loop spans 12 amino acids. V was shortened by 4 bases and J by 9 bases, with 10 bases between the two germline ends. The V gene's germline CDR1 is SGHDN and CDR2 FVKESK. This CDR3 reads CASSPQGGEQFF. The CDR3 DNA reads as TGTGCCAGCAGCCCCCAGGGGGGTGAGCAGTTCTTC.

The sample holds one count of this clone. The V call is TRBV5-4, the J call TRBJ1-3, with D possibly matching TRBD1 (5 bases). The CDR3 covers 15 residues. Trimming cost V 4 bases and J 0 bases, with 11 bases left between them. CDR1 SGHNT and CDR2 YYREEE come from the germline V gene (reference sequence). The CDR3 region has the DNA TGTGCCAGCAGCCTGTACGGGGGCTCTGGAAACACCATATATTTT. Translation gives CASSLYGGSGNTIYF.

The chain is built from TRBV9 and TRBJ1-6, with D perhaps TRBD1 (5 bases). The ends were cut back, 3 bases at V and 7 bases at J, with 14 bases in the middle. CDR1 is SGDLS and CDR2 is YYNGEE in the germline V gene. CDR3 length equals 15 residues. The chain's CDR3 is CASSGEGFGNSPLHF. Written as DNA, the CDR3 is TGTGCCAGCAGCGGCGAGGGGTTCGGCAATTCACCCCTCCACTTT.

This chain joins TRBV7-6 and TRBJ2-3; 10 bases line up with TRBD1. Trimming at V came to 4 bases and at J to 3 bases, leaving 1 base not matched to a gene. Germline CDR1 SGHVS, CDR2 FNYEAQ. This CDR3 region has 14 residues. The DNA for the CDR3 is TGTGCCAGCAGCTGGACAGGGGGAACAGATACGCAGTATTTT. Its translation: CASSWTGGTDTQYF.

In this sample, this clone turned up once. The CDR3 region is CASSLEGGSGNTIYF. The CDR3 DNA reads as TGTGCCAGCAGCTTAGAAGGAGGCTCTGGAAACACCATATATTTT. The chain employs TRBV7-2 and TRBJ1-3; no clear D. The germline CDR1 and CDR2 sequences are SGHTA and FQGNSA. CDR3 length: 15 residues. V was pared by 1 base and J by 0 bases, with 7 bases between.

This chain uses TRBV7-3 with TRBJ2-4, with D possibly being TRBD2 (6 bases). The germline V gene encodes CDR1 SGHTA and CDR2 FQGTGA. The V end was cut by 5 bases, the J end by 8 bases, with 19 bases between. This CDR3 spans 15 amino acids. This CDR3 is CASSRYGGVGDIQYF. For the CDR3, the DNA is TGTGCCAGCAGCCGATACGGCGGGGTCGGGGACATTCAGTACTTC.

V and J are TRBV27 and TRBJ1-1; D is undetermined. V was shortened by 5 bases and J by 6 bases, with 13 bases between the two germline ends. Germline-derived CDR1 and CDR2 are MNHEY and SMNVEV (reference sequence). The CDR3 covers 13 residues. The CDR3 coding sequence is TGTGCCAGCAGTCTCGGGTCCTCGGCTGAAGCTTTCTTT. Its protein is CASSLGSSAEAFF.

By sample fraction, this clone is medium-sized. The CDR3 bases are TGTGCCAGCAGTAATCTAGCGGGGGGGCGGAACGAGCAGTACTTC. This sequence encodes CASSNLAGGRNEQYF. This sequence joins TRBV6-6 and TRBJ2-7, with 12 bases identical to TRBD2. CDR3 length: 15 amino acids. With V trimmed by 5 bases and J by 5 bases, 7 bases remained unmatched. Germline V gives CDR1 MNHNY, CDR2 SVGAGI (reference sequence).

The chain links TRBV7-3 to TRBJ2-3, with no clear D. The germline gives CDR1 SGHTA, CDR2 FQGTGA. The CDR3 contains 14 residues. The ends were cut back, 5 bases at V and 0 bases at J, with 9 bases in the middle. In DNA, the CDR3 is TGTGCCAGCAGCGTTTTTGGGAGCACAGATACGCAGTATTTT. This sequence encodes CASSVFGSTDTQYF.

The V and J genes are TRBV5-1 and TRBJ1-1; D gene unclear. The CDR3 contains 17 residues. Germline CDR1 and CDR2: SGHRS and YFSETQ. Trimming stripped 0 bases from V and 3 bases from J, with 18 bases between. The CDR3 bases are TGCGCCAGCAGCTTGGCCTACACAGCCTTACGCGACACTGAAGCTTTCTTT. Translated, it gives CASSLAYTALRDTEAFF.

This clone was counted between two and nine times. The rearrangement uses TRBV4-1 and TRBJ2-7, with D uncertain. The CDR3 totals 15 residues. Germline CDR1 is MGHRA and CDR2 is YSYEKL. Trimming stripped 2 bases from V and 0 bases from J, with 11 bases between. The CDR3 region is CASSQRGASSYEQYF. Written as DNA, the CDR3 is TGCGCCAGCAGCCAACGCGGAGCGAGCTCCTACGAGCAGTACTTC.

The V and J genes are TRBV11-2 and TRBJ2-7; TRBD2 might be the D (6 bases). The V gene lost 1 base and the J gene lost 0 bases, with 10 bases spanning the gap. In germline, CDR1 is SGHAT, CDR2 FQNNGV. There are 15 residues in the CDR3. CDR3 sequence: CASSLGLAPSYEQYF. In nucleotides, the CDR3 is TGTGCCAGCAGCTTAGGGCTAGCGCCCTCCTACGAGCAGTACTTC.

This sequence joins TRBV11-2 and TRBJ2-1; possible D gene TRBD1, 5 bases. The CDR3 spans 15 residues. The V and J ends lost 6 bases and 3 bases respectively, with 15 bases between them. Germline CDR1 reads SGHAT; CDR2 reads FQNNGV. The CDR3 reads CASRQDSFGYNEQFF. DNA for the CDR3: TGTGCCAGCAGACAAGACAGTTTCGGCTACAATGAGCAGTTCTTC.

The gene calls are TRBV29-1 and TRBJ1-1, with D tentatively TRBD1 (5 bases). Germline-derived CDR1 and CDR2 are SQVTM and ANQGSEA. V was cut by 3 bases and J by 4 bases, with 15 bases left in between. The CDR3 consists of 14 residues. The CDR3: CSVDPRGVGTEAFF. The CDR3 DNA sequence: TGCAGCGTTGACCCCCGGGGGGTTGGCACTGAAGCTTTCTTT.

The chain combines TRBV7-9 with TRBJ2-7; TRBD1 is a possible D gene (6 bases). Germline-derived CDR1 and CDR2 are SEHNR and FQNEAQ (reference sequence). V was cut by 5 bases and J by 7 bases, with 15 bases left in between. This CDR3 is 13 amino acids long. CDR3 nucleotides: TGTGCCAGCAGCGAAGAAGGACAGCGTGAGCAGTACTTC. It translates to CASSEEGQREQYF.

This clone was observed once. The rearrangement uses TRBV19 and TRBJ1-2; TRBD1 aligns across 11 bases. The germline V gene encodes CDR1 LNHDA and CDR2 SQIVND (reference sequence). Trimming removed 4 bases from V and 3 bases from J; junction bases left unmatched: 7. This CDR3 contains 16 residues. The CDR3 DNA sequence: TGTGCCAGTAGTACCCTGGACAGGGGGCTTTACTATGGCTACACCTTC. This codes for CASSTLDRGLYYGYTF.

The J gene is TRBJ2-1, the V gene TRBV7-9, with 9 bases lining up with TRBD1. The CDR3 contains 15 residues. Germline V gives CDR1 SEHNR, CDR2 FQNEAQ (reference sequence). The V segment lost 7 bases and the J segment 0 bases; nucleotides outside the gene matches: 4. The CDR3 DNA sequence: TGTGCCAGCAACGGACAGGGGAGCTCCTACAATGAGCAGTTCTTC. This encodes CASNGQGSSYNEQFF.

The chain has TRBV7-9 and TRBJ2-1, with a possible D match to TRBD2 (6 bases). The germline V gene has CDR1 SEHNR and CDR2 FQNEAQ (reference sequence). CDR3 length: 16 residues. Trimming took off 5 bases at V and 1 base at J, with 15 bases between the two ends. DNA for the CDR3: TGTGCCAGCAGCCACACTAGCATGCCTTCCTACAATGAGCAGTTCTTC. This gives the protein CASSHTSMPSYNEQFF. Variable domain in full (rest from reference TRBV7-9 and TRBJ2-1): DTGVSQNPRHKITKRGQNVTFRCDPISEHNRLYWYRQTLGQGPEFLTYFQNEAQLEKSRLLSDRFSAERPKGSFSTLEIQRTEQGDSAMYLCASSHTSMPSYNEQFFGPGTRLTVL.

This rearrangement joins TRBV6-5 to TRBJ2-6; D might be TRBD1 or TRBD2, each matching 5 bases. Per the germline V gene, CDR1 is MNHEY and CDR2 is SVGAGI. This CDR3 has 15 residues. V lost 6 bases and J lost 4, with 13 bases in between. CDR3 sequence reads: CASSPLRDGANVLTF. As DNA, the CDR3 is TGTGCCAGCAGCCCGCTCAGGGACGGGGCCAACGTCCTGACTTTC.

This chain joins TRBV6-4 and TRBJ2-6; D is possibly TRBD1 (6 bases). CDR3 length: 15 amino acids. The V end was cut by 6 bases, the J end by 0 bases, with 9 bases between. Germline-derived CDR1 and CDR2 are MRHNA and SNTAGT. CDR3 DNA: TGTGCCAGCAGCCAGGACAGCTCTGGGGCCAACGTCCTGACTTTC. It specifies CASSQDSSGANVLTF.

The V gene is TRBV7-6, the J gene TRBJ2-1, with 10 bases fitting TRBD2. This CDR3 comprises 15 residues. Germline V gene data show CDR1 as SGHVS and CDR2 as FNYEAQ. V lost 2 bases, J lost 2 bases, and 0 bases stayed unmatched. The CDR3, as DNA: TGTGCCAGCAGCTTAAGCGGGGGGGCCTACAATGAGCAGTTCTTC. Residues: CASSLSGGAYNEQFF.

The V call is TRBV13, the J call TRBJ2-7; D remains ambiguous. V shed 5 bases and J shed 3 bases, with 17 bases lying between them. This CDR3 is 15 amino acids long. The V gene's germline CDR1 is PRHDT and CDR2 FYEKMQ (reference sequence). The CDR3 region has the DNA TGTGCCAGCAGCATAACAGTGGGCGAGTACTACGAGCAGTACTTC. It translates to CASSITVGEYYEQYF.

This clone showed up just once. This sequence joins TRBV9 and TRBJ2-1; no firm D call. Germline V CDR1 and CDR2: SGDLS, YYNGEE. V lost 4 bases and J lost 4, with 9 bases in between. The CDR3 runs 13 residues. As DNA, the CDR3 is TGTGCCAGCAGCCCCGACCCTTACAATGAGCAGTTCTTC. This translates into CASSPDPYNEQFF.

The rearrangement links TRBV30 to TRBJ1-3; no reliable D call. The CDR3 is made up of 15 amino acids. V gave up 0 bases and J gave up 0 bases, with 9 bases separating them. Per the germline V gene, CDR1 is GTSNPN and CDR2 is SVGIG (reference sequence). CDR3 bases: TGTGCCTGGAGTGTGGGCGTGAGCTCTGGAAACACCATATATTTT. As protein: CAWSVGVSSGNTIYF. Together with reference TRBV30 and TRBJ1-3, the CDR3 gives the full variable domain: SQTIHQWPATLVQPVGSPLSLECTVEGTSNPNLYWYRQAAGRGLQLLFYSVGIGQISSEVPQNLSASRPQDRQFILSSKKLLLSDSGFYLCAWSVGVSSGNTIYFGEGSWLTVV.

The J gene is TRBJ1-2, the V gene TRBV4-1; a possible D gene is TRBD1 (5 bases). CDR1 and CDR2 from the germline V gene are MGHRA and YSYEKL. The CDR3 covers 15 residues. Trimming took off 3 bases at V and 1 base at J, with 12 bases between the two ends. The CDR3 bases are TGCGCCAGCAGCCACAATTTAGGGGTTAACTATGGCTACACCTTC. Translation: CASSHNLGVNYGYTF.